This T cell receptor (beta chain) is from a study of T cell responses to AZD1222 COVID-19 vaccine. Whole-study results and caveats: Vaccination with two AZD1222 doses was followed by a rise in Spike-specific TCR breadth and depth. It should be noted that donors were predominantly white British and more often female, and clonal diversity was possibly underestimated.

As regards this clone: The antigen is undetermined. Distinct nucleotide sequences in the sample also encode this CDR3.

TCRdb keeps only in-frame clones here, not all; method: immunoSEQ multiplex PCR. This table has 200,000 to 250,000 clones, roughly 91% appearing once. Here the sequenced sample was peripheral blood, taken on day 0 of MenACWY control vaccination. This clonotype was obtained from an adult in good health.

The DNA for the CDR3 is TGTGCCAGCAGGACAGGGGGCGGGCAGCCCCAGCATTTT. It encodes CASRTGGGQPQHF. The chain combines TRBV28 with TRBJ1-5, with TRBD1 identical over 10 bases. Looked up from germline, CDR1 is MDHEN and CDR2 is SYDVKM. This CDR3 spans 13 amino acids. Trimming took 6 bases from V and 7 from J; bases not matched to a gene: 3. Filled out from reference TRBV28 and TRBJ1-5, the complete variable domain reads DVKVTQSSRYLVKRTGEKVFLECVQDMDHENMFWYRQDPGLGLRLIYFSYDVKMKEKGDIPEGYSVSREKKERFSLILESASTNQTSMYLCASRTGGGQPQHFGDGTRLSIL.